Shown below are 18 T cell receptor beta chains from a single sample sequenced in a study of CD8+CD57+ T cells in acquired aplastic anemia. TCR beta VDJ and CDR3 profiles were obtained from a genomic DNA template. Each CDR3 protein gets one entry after TCRdb re-called the reads with MiXCR. The profile shows over 250,000 distinct CDR3 sequences, around three fifths of them singletons. In patients chosen for sequencing, flow cytometry had shown CD8+CD57+ cell expansion. Sequencing input: sorted CD4+, CD8+, or CD8+CD57+ T cells (not recorded which) from PBMCs. Receptors were obtained from a human donor with aplastic anemia.

The chain carries TRBV5-4 and TRBJ2-1, with 9 bases that match TRBD2. CDR3 length: 16 residues. Germline CDR1 is SGHNT and CDR2 is YYREEE (reference sequence). V lost 4 bases to trimming and J lost 4 bases; unmatched junction nucleotides: 9. The CDR3 nucleotides are TGTGCCAGCAGCACCCCGACTAGCGGAGATTACAATGAGCAGTTCTTC. It yields the protein CASSTPTSGDYNEQFF.

The gene calls are TRBV5-1 and TRBJ2-6; a weak D match, TRBD1 (5 bases). CDR1 is SGHRS, CDR2 YFSETQ, per germline. This CDR3 is built from 15 residues. Deletions cut 4 bases from V and 0 bases from J, with 8 bases between. The CDR3 region is CASSAGASGANVLTF. CDR3 sequence (DNA): TGCGCCAGCAGCGCTGGGGCCTCTGGGGCCAACGTCCTGACTTTC.

Many counts were recorded for this clonotype. The rearrangement uses TRBV4-2 and TRBJ1-4; no clear D gene. This CDR3 is built from 13 residues. In germline, CDR1 is LGHNA, CDR2 YNFKEQ. V was trimmed by 3 bases and J by 8 bases, leaving 10 bases between them. This CDR3 is CASSQGEREKLFF. CDR3 in DNA: TGTGCCAGCAGCCAGGGAGAGAGGGAAAAACTGTTTTTT.

This clonotype was observed a single time. The chain joins TRBV29-1 to TRBJ1-1; 9 nucleotides match TRBD1. This CDR3 has 12 residues. The ends lost 4 bases at V and 3 bases at J; junction bases unmatched: 0. Germline values: CDR1 SQVTM, CDR2 ANQGSEA. As DNA, the CDR3 is TGCAGCGTTGGACAGGGGGACACTGAAGCTTTCTTT. The encoded protein is CSVGQGDTEAFF.

The chain links TRBV12-3 or TRBV12-4 to TRBJ1-3; no clear D gene. Trimming took 5 bases from V and 8 from J, leaving 7 bases between them. CDR3 size: 11 residues. The CDR3 DNA follows: TGTGCCAGCAGTGTCGGAGACACCATATATTTT. It translates to CASSVGDTIYF.

The gene calls are TRBV7-9 and TRBJ2-5; 9 bases align to TRBD1. CDR3 size: 18 residues. Trimming removed 4 bases from V and 5 bases from J; junction bases left unmatched: 17. CDR1 SEHNR and CDR2 FQNEAQ come from the germline V gene (reference sequence). The CDR3 here is CASSSGQGTTGRRETQYF. For the CDR3, the DNA is TGTGCCAGCAGCTCCGGACAGGGGACCACAGGTCGTCGGGAGACCCAGTACTTC. Full variable domain (outside the CDR3, taken from reference TRBV7-9 and TRBJ2-5): DTGVSQNPRHKITKRGQNVTFRCDPISEHNRLYWYRQTLGQGPEFLTYFQNEAQLEKSRLLSDRFSAERPKGSFSTLEIQRTEQGDSAMYLCASSSGQGTTGRRETQYFGPGTRLLVL.

This sequence joins TRBV7-2 and TRBJ2-7; 9 bases line up with TRBD2. Losses at the gene ends were 1 base for V and 1 base for J; bases not matched to a gene: 5. The CDR3 has 16 residues. Germline values: CDR1 SGHTA, CDR2 FQGNSA. The CDR3 DNA is TGTGCCAGCAGCTTAGTGAGCGGGGGGCCTTCCTACGAGCAGTACTTC. It yields the protein CASSLVSGGPSYEQYF. Filled out from reference TRBV7-2 and TRBJ2-7, the complete variable domain reads GAGVSQSPSNKVTEKGKDVELRCDPISGHTALYWYRQSLGQGLEFLIYFQGNSAPDKSGLPSDRFSAERTGGSVSTLTIQRTQQEDSAVYLCASSLVSGGPSYEQYFGPGTRLTVT.

This clonotype appeared many times. The chain joins TRBV12-5 to TRBJ1-4, with D tentatively TRBD1 (6 bases). Germline V gene sequence: CDR1 LGHNT, CDR2 FRNRAP. V was cut by 6 bases and J by 8 bases, with 19 bases left in between. The CDR3 is 15 residues long. CDR3 coding DNA: TGTGCTAGTGGACCCCCGGGGGCTTTGCGGGAAAAACTGTTTTTT. Protein: CASGPPGALREKLFF.

This clonotype was counted between two and nine times. This chain connects TRBV20-1 to TRBJ2-7, with D tentatively TRBD2 (6 bases). Looked up from germline, CDR1 is DFQATT and CDR2 is SNEGSKA (reference sequence). The CDR3 covers 12 residues. The ends were cut back, 5 bases at V and 10 bases at J, with 18 bases in the middle. Written as DNA, the CDR3 is TGCAGTGCTTGGGGGGTAGCGAACCGTCAGTACTTC. Translation gives CSAWGVANRQYF.

The chain carries TRBV27 and TRBJ1-1; a weak D match, TRBD1 (5 bases). CDR3 length: 16 residues. The germline V gene has CDR1 MNHEY and CDR2 SMNVEV (reference sequence). Trimming shortened V by 3 bases and J by 3 bases, and 17 bases separated the two germline ends. The CDR3 nucleotides read TGTGCCAGCAGTTTGGGGCAGGGCTGGGTAGACACTGAAGCTTTCTTT. As protein: CASSLGQGWVDTEAFF.

The chain has TRBV19 and TRBJ2-7; D is perhaps TRBD1 or TRBD2 (5 bases each). The CDR3 runs to 14 residues. Germline CDR1 and CDR2: LNHDA and SQIVND (reference sequence). The germline V and J ends were trimmed by 6 bases and 1 base, with 13 bases remaining between them. CDR3 nucleotide sequence: TGTGCCAGTAGCCCGGGACGGGGATCCTACGAGCAGTACTTC. Protein sequence: CASSPGRGSYEQYF.

The V call is TRBV2, the J call TRBJ1-1; 8 bases are shared with TRBD1. CDR1 is SNHLY, CDR2 FYNNEI, per germline. The CDR3 length is 15 residues. The trim removed 9 bases at V and 1 base at J, leaving 10 bases unmatched. CDR3 residues: CASRDRLNPNTEAFF. CDR3 in DNA: TGTGCCAGTCGGGACAGGCTGAATCCGAACACTGAAGCTTTCTTT.

This chain connects TRBV10-3 to TRBJ1-1; tentative D call: TRBD1 (6 bases). This CDR3 has 12 residues. CDR1 is ENHRY, CDR2 SYGVKD, per germline. Trimming took 11 bases from V and 14 from J, leaving 24 bases between them. CDR3 amino acids: CASSGTSTEKFF. The DNA for the CDR3 is TGTGCCTCATCCGGGACATCGACTGAGAAGTTCTTT.

Of note for this clonotype: The junction departs from germline at one end; a sequencing error may be responsible. The chain employs TRBV19 and TRBJ1-4, with 10 bases lining up with TRBD1. CDR1 LNHDA and CDR2 SQIVND come from the germline V gene (reference sequence). The CDR3 loop spans 14 amino acids. CDR3 bases: TGTGCCTGTAGCTTAGACAGGGGGCAAGAAAAACTGTTTTTT. Amino acids: CACSLDRGQEKLFF. Full variable domain (missing parts from reference TRBV19 and TRBJ1-4): DGGITQSPKYLFRKEGQNVTLSCEQNLNHDAMYWYRQDPGQGLRLIYYSQIVNDFQKGDIAEGYSVSREKKESFPLTVTSAQKNPTAFYLCACSLDRGQEKLFFGSGTQLSVL.

The chain recombines TRBV2 with TRBJ2-7; D possibly corresponds to TRBD1 (6 bases). V lost 8 bases to trimming and J lost 0 bases, with 14 bases between them. CDR1 SNHLY and CDR2 FYNNEI come from the germline V gene. This CDR3 is 14 amino acids long. The CDR3 region is CASGVGRGSYEQYF. In nucleotides, the CDR3 is TGTGCCAGCGGAGTCGGCAGGGGCTCCTACGAGCAGTACTTC. The variable domain in full, completed from reference TRBV2 and TRBJ2-7, reads EPEVTQTPSHQVTQMGQEVILRCVPISNHLYFYWYRQILGQKVEFLVSFYNNEISEKSEIFDDQFSVERPDGSNFTLKIRSTKLEDSAMYFCASGVGRGSYEQYFGPGTRLTVT.

This clonotype was seen many times. The J gene is TRBJ1-6, the V gene TRBV5-1; maybe TRBD1 (5 bases). Germline V gene lookup returns CDR1 SGHRS and CDR2 YFSETQ. The CDR3 runs 16 residues. V was pared by 0 bases and J by 2 bases, with 9 bases between. The CDR3 coding sequence is TGCGCCAGCAGCTTGGTGTCAGGGACCTATAATTCACCCCTCCACTTT. It encodes CASSLVSGTYNSPLHF.

The chain links TRBV20-1 to TRBJ2-1; D possibly corresponds to TRBD2 (6 bases). The CDR3 has 14 amino acids. Trimming stripped 1 base from V and 7 bases from J, with 14 bases between. The germline V gene has CDR1 DFQATT and CDR2 SNEGSKA (reference sequence). This chain's CDR3 is CSARAGSRANEQFF. The CDR3 DNA reads TGCAGTGCTAGAGCCGGGAGCAGGGCGAATGAGCAGTTCTTC.

The rearrangement links TRBV10-3 to TRBJ2-2; 9 bases are a match to TRBD1. CDR3 length: 16 residues. V was clipped by 6 bases and J by 5 bases; unmatched bases: 10. Germline CDR1 and CDR2: ENHRY and SYGVKD. CDR3 nucleotides: TGTGCCATCAGCGAAGGGGGACAGGGTTTTACCGGGGAGCTGTTTTTT. Its translation is CAISEGGQGFTGELFF.